These 29 T cell receptor beta chains share one sample of origin, sequenced in a study of shared clonotypes between healthy human individuals. CD8 cells regarded as naive lacked CD45RO, were positively chosen for CCR7, and omitted terminally differentiated effector memory CD45RA+ cells. Sequencing was performed with immunoSEQ multiplex PCR; in TCRdb, only in-frame clones are kept and a portion is missing. The sample has around 1.9 million clones, 93% seen once. Sequenced sample: naive CD8+ T cells from PBMCs. The receptors originated from a man younger than 30 in good health. Some clones in this sample may be carry-over from other donors' samples.

The rearrangement uses TRBV10-3 and TRBJ2-7; D gene uncertain. This CDR3 spans 13 amino acids. Germline lookup yields CDR1 ENHRY and CDR2 SYGVKD. V lost 2 bases and J lost 3, with 8 bases in between. This CDR3 reads CAISEPTYYEQYF. CDR3 DNA sequence: TGTGCCATCAGTGAGCCTACGTACTACGAGCAGTACTTC.

The rearrangement links TRBV6-5 to TRBJ1-4; D gene uncertain. V was cut by 0 bases and J by 1 base, with 9 bases left in between. Per the germline V gene, CDR1 is MNHEY and CDR2 is SVGAGI. The CDR3 is made up of 16 amino acids. The CDR3 nucleotides are TGTGCCAGCAGTTACTCTGGTCGAGGAACTAATGAAAAACTGTTTTTT. Translation gives CASSYSGRGTNEKLFF.

The genes are TRBV7-8 and TRBJ1-1; TRBD1 might be the D (5 bases). Per germline, CDR1 SGHVS and CDR2 FQNEAQ. The CDR3 is 14 amino acids. V dropped 2 bases and J dropped 4 bases, with 11 bases sitting between them. The CDR3 DNA sequence: TGTGCCAGCAGCTTATCCGGGAGGGGCACTGAAGCTTTCTTT. Amino acid sequence: CASSLSGRGTEAFF.

The chain joins TRBV29-1 to TRBJ1-1; 9 bases align to TRBD1. Unmatched junction bases numbered 10, after V lost 6 bases and J lost 5 bases. Germline-derived CDR1 and CDR2 are SQVTM and ANQGSEA. CDR3 size: 14 residues. CDR3 protein: CSVAGTGWITEAFF. The CDR3 DNA reads TGCAGCGTAGCCGGGACAGGGTGGATAACTGAAGCTTTCTTT.

The V call is TRBV2, the J call TRBJ2-1; 9 bases are shared with TRBD1. In germline, CDR1 is SNHLY, CDR2 FYNNEI. V lost 5 bases and J lost 8; bases outside the gene matches: 4. The CDR3 loop spans 13 amino acids. DNA for the CDR3: TGTGCCAGCAGTTGGGACAGGGTCCATGAGCAGTTCTTC. This codes for CASSWDRVHEQFF.

The chain employs TRBV28 and TRBJ1-1, with D unresolved. Germline V gene lookup returns CDR1 MDHEN and CDR2 SYDVKM. V was cut by 2 bases and J by 4 bases, with 20 bases left in between. The CDR3 is 17 residues long. This chain's CDR3 is CASSLARRGELSTEAFF. CDR3 nucleotide sequence: TGTGCCAGCAGTTTAGCCAGGCGGGGTGAACTGAGCACTGAAGCTTTCTTT.

J is TRBJ2-2 and V is TRBV19; the D is unclear. From germline, CDR1 is LNHDA and CDR2 SQIVND (reference sequence). This CDR3 is built from 15 residues. V lost 2 bases, J lost 0 bases, and 7 bases lay in between. The CDR3 spells CASSIRLSNTGELFF. The CDR3, as DNA: TGTGCCAGTAGTATACGACTCTCGAACACCGGGGAGCTGTTTTTT.

V and J are TRBV21-1 and TRBJ2-1. TRBV21-1 is recorded as a pseudogene. The CDR3 covers 10 residues. CDR3 sequence (DNA): TGTGCCAGCAGCAAGGCGCAACAGTTCTTC. Translated, it gives CASSKAQQFF.

The rearrangement uses TRBV15 and TRBJ1-2; TRBD1 matches 7 bases. The CDR3 is 15 amino acids. V dropped 7 bases and J dropped 3; count of bases not matched to a gene: 11. The germline CDR1 and CDR2 sequences are LNHNV and YYDKDF (reference sequence). CDR3 amino acids: CATTDDGQDHYGYTF. The CDR3 DNA reads as TGTGCCACCACTGATGACGGACAGGACCACTATGGCTACACCTTC.

The V gene is TRBV6-7, the J gene TRBJ2-1; 10 positions match TRBD1. TRBV6-7 is an open reading frame, and its role is uncertain. CDR3 length equals 17 residues. V lost 8 bases, J lost 5 bases, and 15 bases stayed unmatched. Written as DNA, the CDR3 is TGTGCCAGCCAATTTGGGGACCGACAGGGGGCCCACAATGAGCAGTTCTTC. It specifies CASQFGDRQGAHNEQFF.

The rearrangement uses TRBV28 and TRBJ2-5, with D unclear. The germline CDR1 and CDR2 sequences are MDHEN and SYDVKM. The CDR3 sequence is 15 residues long. Trimming took 2 bases from V and 5 from J, leaving 15 bases between them. This CDR3 reads CASSLGSGLEETQYF. In DNA form, the CDR3 reads TGTGCCAGCAGTTTAGGCTCTGGGTTAGAGGAGACCCAGTACTTC.

The V gene is TRBV18, the J gene TRBJ2-5; D is ambiguous. Germline V gene sequence: CDR1 KGHSH, CDR2 LQKENI. CDR3 length: 14 residues. V was trimmed by 2 bases and J by 1 base, leaving 8 bases between them. As DNA, the CDR3 is TGTGCCAGCTCACCATCCAGCAGCCAAGAGACCCAGTACTTC. It encodes CASSPSSSQETQYF.

The genes are TRBV6-5 and TRBJ2-7, with D possibly TRBD2 on 5 matching bases. Looked up from germline, CDR1 is MNHEY and CDR2 is SVGAGI. This CDR3 has 13 residues. The V gene lost 0 bases and the J gene lost 4 bases, with 7 bases spanning the gap. This chain's CDR3 is CASSYSWTYEQYF. The CDR3 bases are TGTGCCAGCAGTTACTCCTGGACTTACGAGCAGTACTTC.

The chain is built from TRBV23-1 and TRBJ1-1, with D possibly matching TRBD1 (5 bases). Being an ORF, TRBV23-1 has a function that is uncertain. Trimming pared 0 bases from V and 8 bases from J, leaving 10 bases between. The CDR3 contains 13 residues. The CDR3 sequence: CASSQSNRREAFF. CDR3 DNA sequence: TGCGCCAGCAGTCAATCGAACAGGCGGGAAGCTTTCTTT.

This sequence joins TRBV29-1 and TRBJ2-1, with TRBD2 matching over 16 bases. J lost 4 bases, V lost 2 bases, and 11 bases had no gene match. This CDR3 region has 19 residues. Germline V gene lookup returns CDR1 SQVTM and CDR2 ANQGSEA. CDR3: CSVELRSGTSGRAYNEQFF. In DNA form, the CDR3 reads TGCAGCGTTGAACTCAGGAGCGGGACTAGCGGGAGGGCGTACAATGAGCAGTTCTTC.

The rearrangement joins TRBV2 to TRBJ2-7, with D perhaps given as TRBD1 or TRBD2 (6 bases each). CDR1 and CDR2 from the germline V gene are SNHLY and FYNNEI. The germline V and J ends were trimmed by 4 bases and 1 base, with 20 bases remaining between them. The CDR3 is 17 residues long. The CDR3 DNA reads as TGTGCCAGCAGTGTCCCGTCGGGGGCGAAGCCTTCCTACGAGCAGTACTTC. Translating it yields CASSVPSGAKPSYEQYF.

The chain has TRBV5-1 and TRBJ2-7; 9 bases are shared with TRBD2. V shed 5 bases, J shed 7 bases, and the junction held 10 bases outside the gene matches. The CDR3 extends over 14 amino acids. The germline V gene has CDR1 SGHRS and CDR2 YFSETQ. CDR3 protein: CASSWGGRAEEQYF. The CDR3 DNA reads TGCGCCAGCAGTTGGGGCGGGAGGGCGGAGGAGCAGTACTTC.

This chain uses TRBV11-3 with TRBJ2-5; D is uncertain. Trimming left V 5 bases short and J 0 bases short, with 13 bases between. There are 15 residues in the CDR3. Per germline, CDR1 SGHNT and CDR2 YENEEA. CDR3 in DNA: TGTGCCAGCAGCACCTTCCCCAGCGACCAAGAGACCCAGTACTTC. Protein sequence: CASSTFPSDQETQYF.

This clone was detected once. The chain carries TRBV27 and TRBJ1-5; possibly TRBD1 for D (6 bases). Germline values: CDR1 MNHEY, CDR2 SMNVEV (reference sequence). V was clipped by 6 bases and J by 5 bases, with 11 bases between them. The CDR3 runs to 13 residues. As DNA, the CDR3 is TGTGCCAGCAGGGGGGACATGTATCAGCCCCAGCATTTT. Translation: CASRGDMYQPQHF.

V usage is TRBV15 and J usage is TRBJ1-1, with no clear D. Germline values: CDR1 LNHNV, CDR2 YYDKDF (reference sequence). The CDR3 is 14 residues long. The germline V and J ends were trimmed by 1 base and 4 bases, with 10 bases remaining between them. CDR3: CATSRGAGITEAFF. The CDR3 DNA sequence: TGTGCCACCAGCAGAGGCGCGGGGATCACTGAAGCTTTCTTT.

This CDR3 reads CASSGRLAGGGPPQNEQFF. CDR3 DNA sequence: TGTGCCAGCAGTGGAAGACTAGCGGGAGGGGGCCCGCCCCAAAATGAGCAGTTCTTC. V gene TRBV2 combines with J gene TRBJ2-1; 14 bases match TRBD2. In germline, CDR1 is SNHLY, CDR2 FYNNEI. This CDR3 is 19 amino acids long. J was trimmed by 7 bases and V by 4 bases; bases with no gene match: 15.

As DNA, the CDR3 is TGCAGCGGCGGACTAGCCCCGGGCTACGAGCAGTACTTC. It translates to CSGGLAPGYEQYF. V usage is TRBV29-1 and J usage is TRBJ2-7, with 8 bases fitting TRBD2. This CDR3 region has 13 residues. The V gene end was trimmed by 7 bases and the J gene end by 3 bases; junction bases not matched to a gene: 8. CDR1 SQVTM and CDR2 ANQGSEA come from the germline V gene.

V gene TRBV2 combines with J gene TRBJ2-5; D may be TRBD1 (6 bases). The CDR3 runs 17 residues. Trimming took 2 bases from V and 2 from J, leaving 18 bases between them. Germline CDR1 SNHLY, CDR2 FYNNEI. The CDR3: CASSETQGPTMQETQYF. CDR3 DNA sequence: TGTGCCAGCAGTGAAACACAGGGTCCAACCATGCAAGAGACCCAGTACTTC.

V usage is TRBV9 and J usage is TRBJ2-2; 7 bases fit TRBD1. Germline V gene sequence: CDR1 SGDLS, CDR2 YYNGEE. The J segment lost 6 bases and the V segment lost 2 bases, leaving 1 base of the junction unmatched. CDR3 size: 13 residues. CDR3 protein: CASSVQGAGELFF. The CDR3 bases are TGTGCCAGCAGCGTCCAGGGGGCCGGGGAGCTGTTTTTT.

V gene TRBV4-3 combines with J gene TRBJ2-3, with 7 bases aligning to TRBD1. The length of the CDR3 is 16 residues. Trimming took 5 bases from V and 5 from J; bases not matched to a gene: 13. Germline values: CDR1 LGHNA, CDR2 YSLEER. The CDR3 loop reads CASSLKGADARDTQYF. For the CDR3, the DNA is TGCGCCAGCAGCTTGAAGGGGGCAGACGCACGAGATACGCAGTATTTT.

This sequence joins TRBV19 and TRBJ1-3; no clear D gene. CDR3 length: 13 residues. Germline CDR1 LNHDA, CDR2 SQIVND (reference sequence). V lost 3 bases and J lost 5, with 8 bases in between. The CDR3 protein is CASSIWQRNTIYF. As DNA, the CDR3 is TGTGCCAGTAGTATTTGGCAGCGAAACACCATATATTTT. Full variable domain (rest looked up from reference TRBV19 and TRBJ1-3): DGGITQSPKYLFRKEGQNVTLSCEQNLNHDAMYWYRQDPGQGLRLIYYSQIVNDFQKGDIAEGYSVSREKKESFPLTVTSAQKNPTAFYLCASSIWQRNTIYFGEGSWLTVV.

This rearrangement joins TRBV9 to TRBJ2-3; 12 bases are shared with TRBD2. Trimming took 4 bases from V and 6 from J; bases not matched to a gene: 9. Germline loops: CDR1 SGDLS, CDR2 YYNGEE. The CDR3 spans 16 residues. The CDR3 is CASSPGLAGWADTQYF. DNA for the CDR3: TGTGCCAGCAGCCCTGGACTAGCGGGGTGGGCGGATACGCAGTATTTT.

This chain uses TRBV15 with TRBJ2-7; a possible D gene is TRBD1 (6 bases). The CDR3 runs 14 residues. From germline, CDR1 is LNHNV and CDR2 YYDKDF (reference sequence). V was clipped by 3 bases and J by 2 bases, with 11 bases between them. The CDR3 bases are TGTGCCACCAGCAGCCGGGACACTCCCTACGAGCAGTACTTC. Protein product: CATSSRDTPYEQYF.

The J gene is TRBJ2-5, the V gene TRBV28; TRBD1 agrees at 8 bases. CDR1 MDHEN and CDR2 SYDVKM come from the germline V gene. Trimming removed 6 bases from V and 4 bases from J; junction bases left unmatched: 10. This CDR3 comprises 15 residues. Here the CDR3 reads CASRQDSGGAETQYF. In DNA form, the CDR3 reads TGTGCCAGCAGGCAGGATTCAGGGGGCGCAGAGACCCAGTACTTC.